This T cell receptor (beta chain) was profiled in a study of T cell changes during pregnancy in multiple sclerosis. Repertoires were generated with immunoSEQ multiplex PCR, while TCRdb's copy carries only in-frame clones and drops some. The sample has more than 70,000 clones, roughly 93% seen once. From germline, CDR1 is SGDLS and CDR2 YYNGEE. The CDR3 sequence is 13 residues long. Trimming cost V 6 bases and J 3 bases, with 12 bases left between them. Sequences were derived from peripheral blood, sampled in the second trimester of pregnancy. The chain recombines TRBV9 with TRBJ1-1, with D unresolved. This receptor was identified in a female donor with multiple sclerosis, enrolled in a pregnancy study. This CDR3 is CASNELGDTEAFF. The CDR3 DNA follows: TGTGCCAGCAACGAGCTCGGAGACACTGAAGCTTTCTTT. Full variable domain (remainder filled in from reference TRBV9 and TRBJ1-1): DSGVTQTPKHLITATGQRVTLRCSPRSGDLSVYWYQQSLDQGLQFLIQYYNGEERAKGNILERFSAQQFPDLHSELNLSSLELGDSALYFCASNELGDTEAFFGQGTRLTVV.